The sequence of this T cell receptor (beta chain) was determined in a study of blood T cell repertoires in COVID-19. Study-wide background: Samples taken during acute and convalescent COVID-19 were collected in the United States, Italy and Spain. PBMCs, B-cell-depleted T cells, or T cells provided the cDNA or gDNA that made up the material.

Trimming stripped 5 bases from V and 9 bases from J, with 11 bases between. Germline V CDR1 and CDR2: LGHDT, YNNKEL (reference sequence). The CDR3 spans 12 residues. The table came from immunoSEQ multiplex PCR; TCRdb's copy has only in-frame clones and leaves some out. The sample consists of about 140,000 clones, approximately 88% of them appearing once. The TCR comes from a woman aged 50 to 60 with acute or convalescent COVID-19. The V call is TRBV3-1 (or the pseudogene TRBV3-2), the J call TRBJ2-1; D gene unclear. Sequenced sample: peripheral blood. The CDR3 region has the DNA TGTGCCAGCAGCGACCCAGCGACTGAGCAGTTCTTC. Translating it yields CASSDPATEQFF.